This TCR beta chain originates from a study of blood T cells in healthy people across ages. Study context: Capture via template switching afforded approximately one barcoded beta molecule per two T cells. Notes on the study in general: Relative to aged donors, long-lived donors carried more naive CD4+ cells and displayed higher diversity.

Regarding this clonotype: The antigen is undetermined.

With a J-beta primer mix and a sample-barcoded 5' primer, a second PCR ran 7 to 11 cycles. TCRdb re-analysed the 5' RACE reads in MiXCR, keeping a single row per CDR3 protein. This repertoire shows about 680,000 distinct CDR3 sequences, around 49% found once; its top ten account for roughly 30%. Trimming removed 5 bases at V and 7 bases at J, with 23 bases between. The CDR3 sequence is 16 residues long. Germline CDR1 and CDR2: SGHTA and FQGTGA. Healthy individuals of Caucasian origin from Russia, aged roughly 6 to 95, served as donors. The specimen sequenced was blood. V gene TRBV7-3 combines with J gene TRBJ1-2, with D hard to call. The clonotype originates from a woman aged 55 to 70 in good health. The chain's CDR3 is CASSPQATVGLAGYTF. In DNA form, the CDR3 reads TGTGCCAGCAGCCCTCAGGCGACGGTGGGCCTAGCTGGCTACACCTTC.